This is a list of T cell receptor beta chains from one sample in a study of cytomegalovirus exposure and HLA in healthy donors. The table came from immunoSEQ multiplex PCR; TCRdb's copy has only in-frame clones and leaves some out. This repertoire shows under 200,000 clones, approximately 70% found once; its top ten account for less than 3.5%. The sample was PBMCs. The receptors were sampled from a woman in her 40s in good health and CMV-seropositive. Each CDR3 is given with its conserved first and last residue. Fields, in order: clone size, D gene, J gene, V gene, CDR3 protein, CDR3 DNA. D genes are given only for firm matches. A row's size may be missing; if present it is once, few, many or a size class.

abundance: -
d_gene: -
j_gene: TRBJ2-7
v_gene: TRBV5-4
CDR3aa: CASSPGGRGHSYEQYF
CDR3nt: TGTGCCAGCAGCCCCGGGGGTCGGGGCCACTCCTACGAGCAGTACTTC

abundance: once
d_gene: TRBD1
j_gene: TRBJ2-7
v_gene: TRBV6-1
CDR3aa: CASSWGQGAYEQYF
CDR3nt: TGTGCCAGCAGCTGGGGACAGGGGGCCTACGAGCAGTACTTC

abundance: -
d_gene: TRBD1
j_gene: TRBJ1-2
v_gene: TRBV6-5
CDR3aa: CASSLGQGRIYGYTF
CDR3nt: TGTGCCAGCAGTTTGGGACAGGGAAGAATCTATGGCTACACCTTC

abundance: -
d_gene: TRBD1
j_gene: TRBJ2-7
v_gene: TRBV7-2
CDR3aa: CASSFAGGSSYEQYF
CDR3nt: TGTGCCAGCAGCTTTGCAGGGGGTAGCTCCTACGAGCAGTACTTC

abundance: -
d_gene: TRBD2
j_gene: TRBJ2-5
v_gene: TRBV11-1
CDR3aa: CASSRTSETQETQYF
CDR3nt: TGTGCCAGCAGCCGTACTAGCGAAACTCAAGAGACCCAGTACTTC

abundance: -
d_gene: -
j_gene: TRBJ2-1
v_gene: TRBV6-6
CDR3aa: CASSYGGVYNEQFF
CDR3nt: TGTGCCAGCAGTTACGGCGGGGTATACAATGAGCAGTTCTTC

abundance: -
d_gene: -
j_gene: TRBJ2-1
v_gene: TRBV28
CDR3aa: CASSSETSYNEQFF
CDR3nt: TGTGCCAGCAGTTCGGAGACCTCCTACAATGAGCAGTTCTTC

abundance: -
d_gene: -
j_gene: TRBJ1-5
v_gene: TRBV28
CDR3aa: CASRLDGPQHF
CDR3nt: TGTGCCAGCAGACTCGATGGGCCCCAGCATTTT

abundance: -
d_gene: TRBD1
j_gene: TRBJ2-7
v_gene: TRBV5-1
CDR3aa: CASSGGAGTGENEQYF
CDR3nt: TGCGCCAGCAGCGGGGGTGCGGGGACAGGGGAAAACGAGCAGTACTTC

abundance: few
d_gene: -
j_gene: TRBJ1-6
v_gene: TRBV4-2
CDR3aa: CASSQAQGESSYNSPLHF
CDR3nt: TGTGCCAGCAGCCAAGCACAGGGCGAAAGCTCCTATAATTCACCCCTCCACTTT

abundance: -
d_gene: TRBD1
j_gene: TRBJ2-7
v_gene: TRBV5-1
CDR3aa: CASSRDRGDEQYF
CDR3nt: TGCGCCAGCAGCCGGGACAGAGGTGACGAGCAGTACTTC

abundance: -
d_gene: -
j_gene: TRBJ1-5
v_gene: TRBV5-6
CDR3aa: CASSLRGISNQPQHF
CDR3nt: TGTGCCAGCAGCTTGCGCGGAATTAGCAATCAGCCCCAGCATTTT

abundance: once
d_gene: -
j_gene: TRBJ1-1
v_gene: TRBV5-4
CDR3aa: CASSLYRGRKGVNTEAFF
CDR3nt: TGTGCCAGCAGCTTATATCGCGGACGGAAGGGGGTGAACACTGAAGCTTTCTTT

abundance: medium-sized
d_gene: -
j_gene: TRBJ2-7
v_gene: TRBV5-6
CDR3aa: CASSLPSGEQYF
CDR3nt: TGTGCCAGCAGCTTGCCCAGCGGCGAGCAGTACTTC

abundance: -
d_gene: TRBD2
j_gene: TRBJ2-1
v_gene: TRBV11-1
CDR3aa: CASSSDLTSGGAGEQFF
CDR3nt: TGTGCCAGCAGCTCTGATTTGACTAGCGGGGGGGCCGGTGAGCAGTTCTTC

abundance: -
d_gene: TRBD1
j_gene: TRBJ1-5
v_gene: TRBV18
CDR3aa: CASSPPGTGVSNQPQHF
CDR3nt: TGTGCCAGCTCACCACCGGGGACAGGGGTAAGCAATCAGCCCCAGCATTTT

abundance: once
d_gene: -
j_gene: TRBJ1-6
v_gene: TRBV7-9
CDR3aa: CAASSVDNSPLHF
CDR3nt: TGTGCCGCCTCGAGTGTCGATAATTCACCCCTCCACTTT

abundance: -
d_gene: TRBD2
j_gene: TRBJ2-1
v_gene: TRBV5-1
CDR3aa: CASVAGVSSYNEQFF
CDR3nt: TGCGCCAGCGTTGCGGGAGTGTCCTCCTACAATGAGCAGTTCTTC

abundance: -
d_gene: TRBD1
j_gene: TRBJ1-2
v_gene: TRBV2
CDR3aa: CASNLGQVAGGYTF
CDR3nt: TGTGCCAGCAATCTCGGACAGGTGGCAGGTGGCTACACCTTC

abundance: -
d_gene: -
j_gene: TRBJ2-1
v_gene: TRBV5-4
CDR3aa: CASSLYNEQFF
CDR3nt: TGTGCCAGCAGCCTGTACAATGAGCAGTTCTTC

abundance: -
d_gene: TRBD2
j_gene: TRBJ2-6
v_gene: TRBV7-3
CDR3aa: CASSSLAGTFSGANVLTF
CDR3nt: TGTGCCAGCAGCTCCTTAGCGGGAACGTTCTCTGGGGCCAACGTCCTGACTTTC

abundance: -
d_gene: -
j_gene: TRBJ1-2
v_gene: TRBV29-1
CDR3aa: CSVEGPGQNPNYGYTF
CDR3nt: TGCAGCGTTGAAGGCCCCGGACAGAATCCTAACTATGGCTACACCTTC

abundance: -
d_gene: TRBD1
j_gene: TRBJ2-7
v_gene: TRBV6-5
CDR3aa: CASRGTGWNEQYF
CDR3nt: TGTGCCAGCCGGGGGACAGGGTGGAACGAGCAGTACTTC

abundance: few
d_gene: -
j_gene: TRBJ2-5
v_gene: TRBV9
CDR3aa: CASSAGEETQYF
CDR3nt: TGTGCCAGCAGCGCGGGGGAAGAGACCCAGTACTTC

abundance: -
d_gene: TRBD1
j_gene: TRBJ2-7
v_gene: TRBV27
CDR3aa: CASRSGTGAYYEQYF
CDR3nt: TGTGCCAGCAGAAGCGGGACAGGGGCCTACTACGAGCAGTACTTC

abundance: -
d_gene: TRBD1
j_gene: TRBJ1-1
v_gene: TRBV19
CDR3aa: CASSNRQGVTEAFF
CDR3nt: TGTGCCAGTAGTAACCGACAGGGTGTCACTGAAGCTTTCTTT

abundance: -
d_gene: -
j_gene: TRBJ2-5
v_gene: TRBV6-5
CDR3aa: CASSYDSYQETQYF
CDR3nt: TGTGCCAGCAGTTACGATAGCTACCAAGAGACCCAGTACTTC

abundance: -
d_gene: TRBD1
j_gene: TRBJ2-7
v_gene: TRBV12-5
CDR3aa: CASGLSLQGAFPYEQYF
CDR3nt: TGTGCTAGTGGTTTGTCCCTTCAGGGGGCCTTCCCCTACGAGCAGTACTTC

abundance: few
d_gene: -
j_gene: TRBJ2-6
v_gene: TRBV5-4
CDR3aa: CASSLVGTGANVLTF
CDR3nt: TGTGCCAGCAGCTTGGTCGGTACTGGGGCCAACGTCCTGACTTTC

abundance: once
d_gene: TRBD2
j_gene: TRBJ2-7
v_gene: TRBV9
CDR3aa: CASSVGGEGYEQYF
CDR3nt: TGTGCCAGCAGCGTAGGGGGGGAGGGGTACGAGCAGTACTTC

abundance: -
d_gene: TRBD1
j_gene: TRBJ2-6
v_gene: TRBV5-6
CDR3aa: CASSLGQGAHGANVLTF
CDR3nt: TGTGCCAGCAGCTTGGGACAGGGGGCTCATGGGGCCAACGTCCTGACTTTC

abundance: -
d_gene: -
j_gene: TRBJ2-2
v_gene: TRBV11-2
CDR3aa: CASRPLTDNTGELFF
CDR3nt: TGTGCCAGCAGACCGTTGACAGATAACACCGGGGAGCTGTTTTTT

abundance: -
d_gene: -
j_gene: TRBJ1-1
v_gene: TRBV7-9
CDR3aa: CASSQQRGGRAEAFF
CDR3nt: TGTGCCAGCAGCCAACAAAGGGGGGGGAGGGCTGAAGCTTTCTTT

abundance: -
d_gene: TRBD1
j_gene: TRBJ1-2
v_gene: TRBV19
CDR3aa: CASSRDRASYGYTF
CDR3nt: TGTGCCAGTAGTCGTGACAGGGCTTCATATGGCTACACCTTC

abundance: -
d_gene: TRBD2
j_gene: TRBJ2-1
v_gene: TRBV14
CDR3aa: CASSQTSGSRGEQFF
CDR3nt: TGTGCCAGCAGCCAAACTAGCGGGAGCCGGGGTGAGCAGTTCTTC

abundance: -
d_gene: TRBD1
j_gene: TRBJ1-1
v_gene: TRBV2
CDR3aa: CASSERTGKTEAFF
CDR3nt: TGTGCCAGCAGTGAAAGGACAGGGAAGACTGAAGCTTTCTTT

abundance: -
d_gene: -
j_gene: TRBJ2-7
v_gene: TRBV5-6
CDR3aa: CASSLVTEYEQYF
CDR3nt: TGTGCCAGCAGCTTGGTTACAGAGTACGAGCAGTACTTC

abundance: -
d_gene: TRBD1
j_gene: TRBJ1-6
v_gene: TRBV29-1
CDR3aa: CSVKTGVNSPLHF
CDR3nt: TGCAGCGTGAAGACAGGGGTAAATTCACCCCTCCACTTT

abundance: few
d_gene: -
j_gene: TRBJ1-1
v_gene: TRBV7-9
CDR3aa: CASRPGEDTEAFF
CDR3nt: TGTGCCAGCAGACCCGGGGAGGACACTGAAGCTTTCTTT

abundance: -
d_gene: -
j_gene: TRBJ2-1
v_gene: TRBV7-9
CDR3aa: CASSSIAENEQFF
CDR3nt: TGTGCCAGCAGCTCCATAGCGGAGAATGAGCAGTTCTTC

abundance: once
d_gene: -
j_gene: TRBJ2-3
v_gene: TRBV15
CDR3aa: CATSRDGGARTDTQYF
CDR3nt: TGTGCCACCAGCAGAGATGGTGGGGCCCGCACAGATACGCAGTATTTT

abundance: -
d_gene: -
j_gene: TRBJ2-2
v_gene: TRBV4-3
CDR3aa: CASSQDSQGNGELFF
CDR3nt: TGCGCCAGCAGCCAAGATTCCCAGGGCAACGGGGAGCTGTTTTTT

abundance: -
d_gene: -
j_gene: TRBJ1-5
v_gene: TRBV27
CDR3aa: CASSNSNQPQNF
CDR3nt: TGTGCCAGCAGCAATAGCAATCAGCCCCAGAATTTT

abundance: -
d_gene: TRBD1
j_gene: TRBJ2-7
v_gene: TRBV27
CDR3aa: CASSLGVGDRVIGEQYF
CDR3nt: TGTGCCAGCAGTTTAGGGGTCGGGGACAGGGTGATCGGGGAGCAGTACTTC

abundance: few
d_gene: TRBD2
j_gene: TRBJ2-1
v_gene: TRBV4-3
CDR3aa: CASSQALGLAGNNEQFF
CDR3nt: TGCGCCAGCAGCCAAGCGCTGGGACTAGCGGGCAACAATGAGCAGTTCTTC

abundance: -
d_gene: -
j_gene: TRBJ2-3
v_gene: TRBV5-1
CDR3aa: CASSLWYGQGPPINPQDTQYF
CDR3nt: TGCGCCAGCAGCTTGTGGTACGGCCAGGGTCCTCCTATCAACCCCCAAGATACGCAGTATTTT

abundance: -
d_gene: TRBD1
j_gene: TRBJ2-6
v_gene: TRBV19
CDR3aa: CASSAGTGKTSGANVLTF
CDR3nt: TGTGCCAGTAGTGCCGGGACAGGGAAAACCTCTGGGGCCAACGTCCTGACTTTC

abundance: few
d_gene: TRBD2
j_gene: TRBJ2-1
v_gene: TRBV27
CDR3aa: CASSLPTSSGGFYNEQFF
CDR3nt: TGTGCCAGCAGTTTACCGACGAGCTCGGGGGGATTTTACAATGAGCAGTTCTTC

abundance: -
d_gene: -
j_gene: TRBJ1-1
v_gene: TRBV18
CDR3aa: CASSPGGRATEAFF
CDR3nt: TGTGCCAGCTCACCGGGAGGACGGGCCACTGAAGCTTTCTTT

abundance: -
d_gene: TRBD1
j_gene: TRBJ2-6
v_gene: TRBV4-3
CDR3aa: CASSQEGSGQGAGGANVLTF
CDR3nt: TGCGCCAGCAGCCAAGAAGGGTCGGGACAGGGGGCTGGTGGGGCCAACGTCCTGACTTTC

abundance: -
d_gene: -
j_gene: TRBJ2-5
v_gene: TRBV6-5
CDR3aa: CASSYPTLDYKETQYF
CDR3nt: TGTGCCAGCAGTTACCCTACATTGGACTATAAAGAGACCCAGTACTTC

abundance: -
d_gene: TRBD2
j_gene: TRBJ2-5
v_gene: TRBV9
CDR3aa: CASSVGASGAETQYF
CDR3nt: TGTGCCAGCAGCGTAGGGGCTAGCGGGGCTGAGACCCAGTACTTC

abundance: once
d_gene: -
j_gene: TRBJ2-6
v_gene: TRBV9
CDR3aa: CASSVAASVRLSGANVLTF
CDR3nt: TGTGCCAGCAGCGTAGCTGCAAGCGTAAGACTCTCTGGGGCCAACGTCCTGACTTTC

abundance: -
d_gene: TRBD1
j_gene: TRBJ2-5
v_gene: TRBV7-3
CDR3aa: CASSLTPSLVTGAHGQETQYF
CDR3nt: TGTGCCAGCAGCTTAACGCCTTCCCTCGTAACAGGGGCCCACGGTCAAGAGACCCAGTACTTC

abundance: -
d_gene: TRBD1
j_gene: TRBJ1-1
v_gene: TRBV7-2
CDR3aa: CASSPGQGRLTEAFF
CDR3nt: TGTGCCAGCAGTCCGGGACAGGGCCGGCTCACTGAAGCTTTCTTT

abundance: -
d_gene: TRBD2
j_gene: TRBJ2-1
v_gene: TRBV2
CDR3aa: CASSARRGGGENEQFF
CDR3nt: TGTGCCAGCAGTGCCCGGCGGGGGGGAGGGGAAAATGAGCAGTTCTTC

abundance: -
d_gene: -
j_gene: TRBJ1-2
v_gene: TRBV28
CDR3aa: CASSRGGVYGYPF
CDR3nt: TGTGCCAGCAGCCGAGGCGGGGTCTATGGCTACCCCTTC

abundance: -
d_gene: -
j_gene: TRBJ2-4
v_gene: TRBV6-5
CDR3aa: CASSYSKELAKNIQYF
CDR3nt: TGTGCCAGCAGTTACTCTAAGGAGTTAGCCAAAAACATTCAGTACTTC

abundance: -
d_gene: -
j_gene: TRBJ2-1
v_gene: TRBV19
CDR3aa: CASAGTTYNEQFF
CDR3nt: TGTGCCAGCGCCGGGACAACCTACAATGAGCAGTTCTTC

abundance: -
d_gene: TRBD1
j_gene: TRBJ1-5
v_gene: TRBV19
CDR3aa: CASRTTGGPNQPQHF
CDR3nt: TGTGCCAGTAGAACTACAGGGGGCCCTAATCAGCCCCAGCATTTT